What follows are 5 T cell receptor beta chains derived from one specimen sequenced in a study of T cells after yellow fever vaccination (dated by TCRdb to between 2018 and 2021). Explained via the paper, the treatment or condition label denotes: live attenuated yellow fever vaccine strain. The method behind the library was 5' RACE. The listed sequencing device is Illumina NovaSeq 6000. Clones were called with MiXCR by TCRdb after fastp trimmed the public reads at Q25, and only in-frame beta chains were retained. Rows matching on CDR3 protein sequence are summarized as one entry with the most common DNA and genes. The sample records some 260,000 distinct CDR3 sequences, about 5.2% of which are singletons. The top ten clones comprise less than 3.5% of the sample. Source: CD4+ T cells sorted from PBMCs, taken on the day of the yellow fever booster vaccination. The source is a young man who received the YFV17D yellow fever vaccine.

This clonotype was seen at least ten times. The chain uses TRBV5-1 and TRBJ2-5; 10 bases are shared with TRBD1. The germline V gene encodes CDR1 SGHRS and CDR2 YFSETQ. The CDR3 is 14 amino acids. After removal of 4 bases from V and 2 bases from J, the junction contained 2 bases not matched to a gene. The CDR3 is CASSEGQGQETQYF. In DNA, the CDR3 is TGCGCCAGCAGCGAGGGACAGGGGCAAGAGACCCAGTACTTC.

The V gene is TRBV29-1, the J gene TRBJ1-2; D might be TRBD1 (6 bases). In germline, CDR1 is SQVTM, CDR2 ANQGSEA. The V and J ends lost 3 bases and 7 bases respectively, with 12 bases between them. The CDR3 loop spans 12 amino acids. DNA of the CDR3: TGCAGCGTTGATAGGACAGTTGGTGGCTACACCTTC. Its protein product is CSVDRTVGGYTF.

This clonotype was detected ten times or more. The V and J genes are TRBV4-3 and TRBJ1-1; unclear D gene. V lost 2 bases, J lost 1 base, and 11 bases lay in between. Germline-derived CDR1 and CDR2 are LGHNA and YSLEER. This CDR3 has 15 amino acids. The CDR3 loop reads CASSQSSDPNTEAFF. CDR3 coding DNA: TGCGCCAGCAGCCAATCATCAGACCCGAACACTGAAGCTTTCTTT.

This clonotype has ten or more counts. The rearrangement joins TRBV5-1 to TRBJ2-6; D gene ambiguous. The CDR3 has 16 amino acids. The germline V and J ends were trimmed by 3 bases and 1 base, with 11 bases remaining between them. Germline V gene data show CDR1 as SGHRS and CDR2 as YFSETQ. CDR3 bases: TGCGCCAGCAGCTCCAGATCCTCTTCTGGGGCCAACGTCCTGACTTTC. Translated: CASSSRSSSGANVLTF.

The chain recombines TRBV28 with TRBJ2-7; the match to TRBD2 covers 10 bases. With V trimmed by 9 bases and J by 0 bases, 5 bases remained unmatched. The CDR3 has 14 amino acids. Germline assignment: CDR1 MDHEN and CDR2 SYDVKM. In nucleotides, the CDR3 is TGTGCCAGTGAAGCGGGGGGGAGCTCCTACGAGCAGTACGTC. Protein product: CASEAGGSSYEQYV.